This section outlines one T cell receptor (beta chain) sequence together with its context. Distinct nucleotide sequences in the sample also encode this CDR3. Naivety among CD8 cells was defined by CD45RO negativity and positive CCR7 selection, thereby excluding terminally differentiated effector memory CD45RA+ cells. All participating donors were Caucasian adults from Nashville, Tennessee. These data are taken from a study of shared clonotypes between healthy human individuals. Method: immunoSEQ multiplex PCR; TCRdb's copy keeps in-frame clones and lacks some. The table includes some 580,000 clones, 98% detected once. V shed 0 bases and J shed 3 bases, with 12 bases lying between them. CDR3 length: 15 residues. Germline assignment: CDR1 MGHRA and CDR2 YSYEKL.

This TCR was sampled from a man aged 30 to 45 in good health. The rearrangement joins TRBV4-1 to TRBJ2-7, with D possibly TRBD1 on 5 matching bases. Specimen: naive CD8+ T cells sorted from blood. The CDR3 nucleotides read TGCGCCAGCAGCCAAGACAGGGCCTCCTACTACGAGCAGTACTTC. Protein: CASSQDRASYYEQYF.